This TCR beta chain was observed in a study of PD-1 blockade in classical Hodgkin lymphoma. Profiling relied on immunoSEQ multiplex PCR, and the TCRdb table lists in-frame clones only, not all of them. The data contain tens of thousands of clones, around 90% of them singletons. This CDR3 contains 15 residues. V lost 6 bases, J lost 3 bases, and 18 bases lay in between. From germline, CDR1 is SGHKS and CDR2 YYEKEE (reference sequence). Relapse was seen in all patients after autologous stem cell transplantation, and brentuximab vedotin exposure was variable. The source material was peripheral blood mononuclear cells (PBMCs), sampled at baseline. The receptor's source is a human donor with classical Hodgkin lymphoma. The rearrangement links TRBV5-5 to TRBJ1-2; TRBD1 is a possible D gene (5 bases). The CDR3 DNA sequence: TGTGCCAGCACCCGTCCGGGGGACTACTACTATGGCTACACCTTC. Amino acids: CASTRPGDYYYGYTF.